These 15 T cell receptor beta chains share one sample of origin, sequenced in a study of blood T cell repertoires in COVID-19. TCRdb's copy holds only in-frame clones and misses some; the assay was immunoSEQ multiplex PCR. The sample holds approximately 280,000 clones, more than 85% seen once. Sequencing was performed on peripheral blood. The receptors stem from a middle-aged man with acute or convalescent COVID-19.

The genes are TRBV6-6 and TRBJ1-2, with 11 positions matching TRBD1. The CDR3 is made up of 16 amino acids. Germline V CDR1 and CDR2: MNHNY, SVGAGI (reference sequence). V lost 5 bases, J lost 6 bases, and 11 bases stayed unmatched. The CDR3 bases are TGTGCCAGCAGTACCGGACAGGGGGCGGCAGGGGATGGCTACACCTTC. It specifies CASSTGQGAAGDGYTF.

The rearrangement uses TRBV5-4 and TRBJ1-2; maybe TRBD1 (5 bases). Between the trimmed V and J ends, which lost 4 bases and 5 bases, there was a span of 15 bases. The CDR3 spans 14 residues. Germline lookup yields CDR1 SGHNT and CDR2 YYREEE (reference sequence). CDR3 sequence (DNA): TGTGCCAGCAGCCCCCCCAGGGTTTCTTATGGCTACACCTTC. This gives the protein CASSPPRVSYGYTF.

This clone was observed a handful of times. This rearrangement joins TRBV7-8 to TRBJ2-3, with 10 bases lining up with TRBD2. Germline-derived CDR1 and CDR2 are SGHVS and FQNEAQ. This CDR3 spans 18 amino acids. V lost 0 bases to trimming and J lost 3 bases; unmatched junction nucleotides: 9. The CDR3 loop is CASSLAPQRGGNTDTQYF. The DNA of the CDR3 is TGTGCCAGCAGCTTAGCTCCCCAGCGGGGGGGCAATACAGATACGCAGTATTTT. Combining the CDR3 with reference TRBV7-8 and TRBJ2-3 gives the whole variable domain GAGVSQSPRYKVAKRGQDVALRCDPISGHVSLFWYQQALGQGPEFLTYFQNEAQLDKSGLPSDRFFAERPEGSVSTLKIQRTQQEDSAVYLCASSLAPQRGGNTDTQYFGPGTRLTVL.

This sequence joins TRBV30 and TRBJ2-7; no firm D call. With 2 bases removed from V and 5 bases from J, the gap between germline ends came to 7 bases. The germline CDR1 and CDR2 sequences are GTSNPN and SVGIG (reference sequence). This CDR3 is built from 11 residues. CDR3 protein: CAWSYQDEQYF. In DNA form, the CDR3 reads TGTGCCTGGAGTTACCAGGACGAGCAGTACTTC. Combining the CDR3 with reference TRBV30 and TRBJ2-7 gives the whole variable domain SQTIHQWPATLVQPVGSPLSLECTVEGTSNPNLYWYRQAAGRGLQLLFYSVGIGQISSEVPQNLSASRPQDRQFILSSKKLLLSDSGFYLCAWSYQDEQYFGPGTRLTVT.

The J gene is TRBJ2-7, the V gene TRBV12-5, with D hard to call. The length of the CDR3 is 15 residues. V shed 8 bases and J shed 4 bases, with 21 bases lying between them. Looked up from germline, CDR1 is LGHNT and CDR2 is FRNRAP. CDR3 in DNA: TGTGCTAGTACCTTATCAGTAGCAACTATGTACGAGCAGTACTTC. This codes for CASTLSVATMYEQYF.

This chain links TRBV7-2 with TRBJ1-1; D possibly corresponds to TRBD1 (5 bases). With 3 bases removed from V and 4 bases from J, the gap between germline ends came to 9 bases. The CDR3 runs 13 residues. The germline gives CDR1 SGHTA, CDR2 FQGNSA. The CDR3 region is CASSFAGGTEAFF. CDR3 nucleotide sequence: TGTGCCAGCAGCTTTGCGGGGGGCACTGAAGCTTTCTTT.

This clone was observed a few times. V gene TRBV4-2 combines with J gene TRBJ2-7; no definite D call. The ends were cut back, 0 bases at V and 6 bases at J, with 9 bases in the middle. CDR3 size: 13 residues. Looked up from germline, CDR1 is LGHNA and CDR2 is YNFKEQ. In DNA form, the CDR3 reads TGTGCCAGCAGCCAAGATACGGGTTCCGAGCAGTACTTC. Its protein product is CASSQDTGSEQYF.

V usage is TRBV4-2 and J usage is TRBJ2-2; 11 bases line up with TRBD1. The V and J ends lost 2 bases and 5 bases, in that order; junction bases with no gene match: 7. This CDR3 is built from 17 residues. Germline V gene sequence: CDR1 LGHNA, CDR2 YNFKEQ. The DNA for the CDR3 is TGTGCCAGCAGCCAATCCGGGACAGGGGGTAAAACCGGGGAGCTGTTTTTT. Its protein is CASSQSGTGGKTGELFF.

This clone was detected once. The chain is built from TRBV27 and TRBJ1-1; 8 bases agree with TRBD1. V gave up 6 bases and J gave up 5 bases; unmatched junction bases: 8. Germline values: CDR1 MNHEY, CDR2 SMNVEV (reference sequence). The CDR3 covers 14 residues. CDR3 protein: CASRTQGGVTEAFF. CDR3 nucleotides: TGTGCCAGCAGAACACAGGGGGGGGTGACTGAAGCTTTCTTT.

The rearrangement joins TRBV7-9 to TRBJ1-1; 10 nucleotides match TRBD1. The V segment lost 5 bases and the J segment 7 bases; nucleotides outside the gene matches: 19. Germline V gene sequence: CDR1 SEHNR, CDR2 FQNEAQ (reference sequence). The CDR3 runs 18 residues. The CDR3 DNA is TGTGCCAGCAGCCCGTCCCGGGACAGGGGCTGGAGTGAGAGTGAAGCTTTCTTT. Translated, it gives CASSPSRDRGWSESEAFF.

The CDR3 spells CSVESSGAYEQYF. Here the CDR3 DNA reads TGCAGCGTTGAATCCTCAGGTGCCTACGAGCAGTACTTC. This chain uses TRBV29-1 with TRBJ2-7; D is ambiguous. The CDR3 spans 13 residues. Trimming removed 2 bases at V and 2 bases at J, with 10 bases between. CDR1 is SQVTM, CDR2 ANQGSEA, per germline.

This sequence joins TRBV19 and TRBJ2-1; 7 bases are a match to TRBD2. The CDR3 spans 15 residues. The germline CDR1 and CDR2 sequences are LNHDA and SQIVND (reference sequence). Trimming took 1 base from V and 5 from J; bases not matched to a gene: 5. The CDR3 DNA follows: TGTGCCAGTAGTATAGGATTGGCGGGGGACAATGAGCAGTTCTTC. This sequence encodes CASSIGLAGDNEQFF.

The sample holds one count of this clone. The chain is built from TRBV24-1 and TRBJ1-2, with D possibly being TRBD1 (6 bases). CDR1 KGHDR and CDR2 SFDVKD come from the germline V gene. CDR3 length: 13 residues. V shed 4 bases and J shed 8 bases, with 13 bases lying between them. CDR3 in amino acids: CATSEPNREGYTF. The CDR3 DNA is TGTGCCACCAGTGAGCCCAACAGGGAGGGCTACACCTTC.

This clone has just one count. V usage is TRBV10-2 and J usage is TRBJ2-7; 9 bases match TRBD1. CDR3 size: 14 residues. With 2 bases clipped from V and 3 bases from J, the junction kept 2 bases outside the gene matches. The V gene's germline CDR1 is WSHSY and CDR2 SAAADI. The DNA of the CDR3 is TGCGCCAGCAGTGAGATGGGACAGGGCTACGAGCAGTACTTC. Translated: CASSEMGQGYEQYF.

DNA for the CDR3: TGCGCCAGCAGCCCCTGGACAGTCCCGTCAGATACGCAGTATTTT. Its translation is CASSPWTVPSDTQYF. The V call is TRBV5-1, the J call TRBJ2-3; weak D call: TRBD1 (6 bases). The CDR3 has 15 amino acids. Trimming stripped 4 bases from V and 4 bases from J, with 16 bases between. Germline V gene lookup returns CDR1 SGHRS and CDR2 YFSETQ.